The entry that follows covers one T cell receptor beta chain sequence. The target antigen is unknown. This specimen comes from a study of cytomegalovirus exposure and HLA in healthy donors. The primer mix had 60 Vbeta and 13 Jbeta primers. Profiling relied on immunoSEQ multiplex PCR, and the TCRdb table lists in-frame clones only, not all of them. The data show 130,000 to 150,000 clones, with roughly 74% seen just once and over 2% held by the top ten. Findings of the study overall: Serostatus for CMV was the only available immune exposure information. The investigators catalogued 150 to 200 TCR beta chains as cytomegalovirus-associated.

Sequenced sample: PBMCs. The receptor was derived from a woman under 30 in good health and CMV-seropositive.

The CDR3 loop reads CARTRRRNLHNQPQHF. The CDR3 DNA is TGTGCCAGAACCCGCAGGAGGAACTTACACAATCAGCCCCAGCATTTT. The chain couples TRBV5-3 to TRBJ1-5; no clear D. TRBV5-3 is known as an ORF, though its function is uncertain. V was clipped by 6 bases and J by 3 bases, with 19 bases between them. The CDR3 sequence is 16 residues long.